One and the same sample provided the 29 T cell receptor beta chains below, sequenced in a study of T cells in women clearing cervical HPV infection. The data were produced by immunoSEQ multiplex PCR, yet TCRdb's version contains in-frame clones alone and is incomplete. The data show fewer than 30,000 clones, and the top ten clones hold 6.6%. The sample consisted of blood buffy coat. The receptors shown here come from a woman aged 18 to 75 with a cervical HPV16 infection that either progressed to CIN3+ or cleared (not recorded which).

Notes on this clone: The CDR3 goes on 3 residues after the read ends, and that part is filled in from the germline J gene. V and J are TRBV6-1 and TRBJ2-1; 9 bases agree with TRBD1. Germline CDR1 reads MNHNS; CDR2 reads SASEGT. The CDR3 is 15 residues long. The V segment lost 2 bases and the J segment 7 bases; nucleotides outside the gene matches: 6. The CDR3 loop reads CASSESGTGWNEQFF. The part of the CDR3 DNA that was read is TGTGCCAGCAGTGAATCCGGGACAGGGTGGAATGAG.

Points on this clone: The CDR3 extends 3 residues past the end of the read, so its final part is completed from the germline J gene. The chain uses TRBV19 and TRBJ2-5, with 10 positions matching TRBD2. The junction had 5 bases not matched to a gene; V was cut back by 3 bases and J by 4 bases. There are 15 residues in the CDR3. Germline-derived CDR1 and CDR2 are LNHDA and SQIVND (reference sequence). The CDR3 DNA, read in part, is TGTGCCAGTAGTATCAATCTAGCGGGAGCAGAGACC. Translation gives CASSINLAGAET. The whole CDR3 reads CASSINLAGAETQYF.

Of note for this clone: The read falls 3 residues short of the CDR3 end, and the missing part is taken from the germline J gene. The rearrangement links TRBV7-7 to TRBJ1-2; D gene unclear. The CDR3 loop spans 13 amino acids. Looked up from germline, CDR1 is SSHAT and CDR2 is FNYEAQ (reference sequence). The CDR3 sequence is CASSLASESDYTF. Incomplete CDR3 DNA: TGTGCCAGCAGCTTGGCTAGCGAGTCGGAC.

The CDR3 loop reads CSGQFTEAFF. Partial CDR3 DNA: TGCAGTGGTCAGTTCACTGAA. The V call is TRBV20-1, the J call TRBJ1-1; no clear D gene. The read falls 3 residues short of the CDR3 end, and the missing part is taken from the germline J gene. The CDR3 is 10 residues long. V shed 7 bases and J shed 4 bases, with 7 bases lying between them. Germline CDR1 and CDR2: DFQATT and SNEGSKA (reference sequence).

Concerning this clone itself: From the germline J gene comes the end of the CDR3, since the read stops 3 residues before it. The chain uses TRBV20-1 and TRBJ1-5; a possible D gene is TRBD1 (5 bases). CDR3 length: 13 amino acids. V lost 3 bases to trimming and J lost 4 bases, with 10 bases between them. Germline V CDR1 and CDR2: DFQATT, SNEGSKA (reference sequence). CDR3 sequence: CSARKQVNQPQHF. The sequenced part of the CDR3 DNA is TGCAGTGCTAGGAAACAGGTGAATCAGCCC.

The sequenced part of the CDR3 DNA is TGTGCCAGCATGAAGGGGCACAATCAGCCG. Translating it yields CASMKGHNQP. The CDR3, in full, reads CASMKGHNQPQYF. This chain uses TRBV5-6 with TRBJ2-3, with D perhaps matching TRBD1 (5 bases). From the germline J gene comes the end of the CDR3, since the read stops 3 residues before it. The CDR3 consists of 13 residues. The germline V gene encodes CDR1 SGHDT and CDR2 YYEEEE.

Of note for this clone: The missing CDR3 end, 3 residues past where the read stops, is filled in from the germline J gene. The genes are TRBV20-1 and TRBJ2-1; 11 nucleotides align to TRBD2. V lost 7 bases and J lost 7; bases outside the gene matches: 9. This CDR3 comprises 14 residues. Germline values: CDR1 DFQATT, CDR2 SNEGSKA (reference sequence). The CDR3 DNA, read in part, is TGCAGTGGGGCTAGCGGGAGGTCGGGGAATGAG. Translated, it gives CSGASGRSGNE. The whole CDR3 is CSGASGRSGNEQFF.

On this clone itself: Read data end 3 residues before the CDR3 end; the end is taken from the germline J gene. The V and J genes are TRBV20-1 and TRBJ1-2; D is perhaps TRBD1 (5 bases). Germline V gene sequence: CDR1 DFQATT, CDR2 SNEGSKA (reference sequence). This CDR3 is built from 15 residues. Deletions cut 6 bases from V and 0 bases from J, with 17 bases between. The sequenced CDR3 bases are TGCAGTGCGAGAAGACAGCTCGGAGCTAACTATGGC. Protein sequence: CSARRQLGANYG. The whole CDR3 protein is CSARRQLGANYGYTF.

Of note for this clone: The read terminates 3 residues before the CDR3 end, so the remaining end is supplied by the germline J gene. The rearrangement joins TRBV18 to TRBJ1-1, with D unresolved. Germline V CDR1 and CDR2: KGHSH, LQKENI. The CDR3 extends over 14 amino acids. Trimming pared 6 bases from V and 1 base from J, leaving 12 bases between. CDR3 DNA, as far as it was read: TGTGCCAGCTCGCCATCCCCGGGGAACACTGAA. Translation gives CASSPSPGNTE. The entire CDR3 protein reads CASSPSPGNTEAFF.

A word on this clone: The CDR3 end is not reached by the read, which stops 3 residues before it; the germline J gene fills it in. This chain uses TRBV5-5 with TRBJ2-5; unclear D gene. Germline V gives CDR1 SGHKS, CDR2 YYEKEE (reference sequence). The CDR3 is made up of 11 amino acids. The germline V and J ends were trimmed by 2 bases and 5 bases, with 4 bases remaining between them. The CDR3 loop is CASSFYETQYF. CDR3 DNA, as far as it was read: TGTGCCAGCAGCTTTTATGAGACC.

Details on this clone: The CDR3 end is not reached by the read, which stops 3 residues before it; the germline J gene fills it in. The chain carries TRBV5-1 and TRBJ2-3; 11 bases agree with TRBD2. CDR3 length: 15 residues. Germline V lookup: CDR1 SGHRS, CDR2 YFSETQ. CDR3 sequence reads: CASSGISGRAETQYF. Partial CDR3 DNA: TGCGCCAGCAGCGGAATTAGCGGGAGGGCGGAGACG.

Points on this clone: Sequencing ends 3 residues short of the CDR3 end; the germline J gene provides the rest. The rearrangement uses TRBV2 and TRBJ1-3; TRBD1 matches 8 bases. V was pared by 6 bases and J by 2 bases, with 6 bases of the junction left unmatched. Germline loops: CDR1 SNHLY, CDR2 FYNNEI. The CDR3 covers 15 residues. CDR3 DNA (partial): TGTGCCAGCAGCGAGGGACAGGCAGCTGGAAACACC. Amino acids: CASSEGQAAGNT. The entire CDR3 is CASSEGQAAGNTIYF.

A note on this clone: Read data end 3 residues before the CDR3 end; the end is taken from the germline J gene. The chain has TRBV4-1 and TRBJ2-2; TRBD2 aligns across 10 bases. Losses at the gene ends were 0 bases for V and 3 bases for J; bases not matched to a gene: 7. CDR3 length: 18 residues. Germline CDR1 reads MGHRA; CDR2 reads YSYEKL. The CDR3 spells CASSQDPASGSDTGELFF. Incomplete CDR3 DNA: TGCGCCAGCAGCCAAGATCCGGCTAGCGGGAGTGACACCGGGGAG.

As for this clone: The read terminates 3 residues before the CDR3 end, so the remaining end is supplied by the germline J gene. The chain combines TRBV5-6 with TRBJ1-5, with D unresolved. Germline CDR1 SGHDT, CDR2 YYEEEE. The CDR3 extends over 14 amino acids. Between the trimmed V and J ends, which lost 6 bases and 8 bases, there was a span of 18 bases. The part of the CDR3 DNA that was read is TGTGCCAGCACCCGTTCGGTGTCCTACGAGCCC. Protein product: CASTRSVSYEP. The entire CDR3 is CASTRSVSYEPQHF.

In the case of this clone: The read ends 3 residues shy of where the CDR3 ends; the end is completed using the germline J gene. The chain combines TRBV27 with TRBJ2-7; the D gene is possibly TRBD1 (6 bases). V was shortened by 2 bases and J by 4 bases, with 12 bases between the two germline ends. Germline assignment: CDR1 MNHEY and CDR2 SMNVEV (reference sequence). CDR3 length: 14 amino acids. The DNA read from the CDR3 is TGTGCCAGCAGTTTAAGGTACAGGGCTTACGAG. Protein sequence: CASSLRYRAYE. The CDR3 reads in full as CASSLRYRAYEQYF.

As to this clone: Sequencing ends 3 residues short of the CDR3 end; the germline J gene provides the rest. The chain uses TRBV5-6 and TRBJ2-7; 9 bases agree with TRBD1. Germline CDR1 is SGHDT and CDR2 is YYEEEE. V shed 0 bases, J shed 1 base, and the junction held 2 bases outside the gene matches. The CDR3 is 15 residues long. This CDR3 is CASSLEGTGSYEQYF. CDR3 bases read: TGTGCCAGCAGCTTGGAGGGGACAGGGTCCTACGAG.

Remarks on this clone: The CDR3 is cut off 3 residues early in the read; its end comes from the germline J gene. The chain joins TRBV5-1 to TRBJ1-4; possible D gene TRBD1, 6 bases. Germline values: CDR1 SGHRS, CDR2 YFSETQ. The CDR3 sequence is 16 residues long. V dropped 2 bases and J dropped 5 bases, with 16 bases sitting between them. CDR3 bases read: TGCGCCAGCAGCTTACAGGCACAGGGTACCAATGAAAAA. Amino acids: CASSLQAQGTNEK. From start to end, the CDR3 is CASSLQAQGTNEKLFF.

On this clone itself: The CDR3 goes on 3 residues after the read ends, and that part is filled in from the germline J gene. The chain combines TRBV7-3 with TRBJ2-1; 9 bases fit TRBD1. Trimming removed 2 bases from V and 8 bases from J; junction bases left unmatched: 16. The length of the CDR3 is 18 residues. Per germline, CDR1 SGHTA and CDR2 FQGTGA. The chain's CDR3 is CASSLFGPGQGAWDEQFF. The CDR3 bases that were read are TGTGCCAGCAGCTTATTTGGTCCGGGACAGGGCGCCTGGGATGAG.

Remarks on this clone: The read ends 3 residues early relative to the CDR3; the germline J gene fills the gap. J is TRBJ1-2 and V is TRBV19; D unresolved. Trimming pared 0 bases from V and 7 bases from J, leaving 15 bases between. Per the germline V gene, CDR1 is LNHDA and CDR2 is SQIVND (reference sequence). CDR3 length: 15 amino acids. CDR3 protein: CASSIDGAGFGGYTF. The covered CDR3 bases are TGTGCCAGTAGTATAGATGGAGCGGGGTTCGGTGGC. Together with reference TRBV19 and TRBJ1-2, the CDR3 gives the full variable domain: DGGITQSPKYLFRKEGQNVTLSCEQNLNHDAMYWYRQDPGQGLRLIYYSQIVNDFQKGDIAEGYSVSREKKESFPLTVTSAQKNPTAFYLCASSIDGAGFGGYTFGSGTRLTVV.

With regard to this clone: The CDR3 end falls 3 residues outside the read, so it is completed with the germline J gene. This chain links TRBV9 with TRBJ2-1; possibly TRBD2 for D (5 bases). Germline V gene data show CDR1 as SGDLS and CDR2 as YYNGEE. The CDR3 runs to 16 residues. The germline V and J ends were trimmed by 1 base and 7 bases, with 18 bases remaining between them. The CDR3 bases that were read are TGTGCCAGCAGCGTATCGGGGATAGTGCCGGAAAATGAG. Amino acids: CASSVSGIVPENE. The CDR3 reads in full as CASSVSGIVPENEQFF.

Comment on this clone: The read finishes 3 residues shy of the CDR3 end, and the germline J gene is used to complete it. V gene TRBV7-6 combines with J gene TRBJ1-5, with D hard to call. There are 14 residues in the CDR3. Trimming took off 0 bases at V and 4 bases at J, with 7 bases between the two ends. CDR1 SGHVS and CDR2 FNYEAQ come from the germline V gene. CDR3 bases read: TGTGCCAGCAGCTTAGCACCCGGGAATCAGCCC. Translating it yields CASSLAPGNQP. The CDR3, in full, reads CASSLAPGNQPQHF. Looking up the rest from reference TRBV7-6 and TRBJ1-5 gives the full variable domain: GAGVSQSPRYKVTKRGQDVALRCDPISGHVSLYWYRQALGQGPEFLTYFNYEAQQDKSGLPNDRFSAERPEGSISTLTIQRTEQRDSAMYRCASSLAPGNQPQHFGDGTRLSIL.

As concerns this clone: Coverage ceases 3 residues before the CDR3 finishes, and the germline J gene fills in the end. The rearrangement uses TRBV12-3 or TRBV12-4 and TRBJ1-2, with a tentative D call TRBD1 (5 bases). The ends were cut back, 7 bases at V and 6 bases at J, with 15 bases in the middle. The CDR3 extends over 13 amino acids. The covered CDR3 bases are TGTGCCAGCACCTTTGGGGGGTCGAATGGC. Protein product: CASTFGGSNG. The full CDR3 reads CASTFGGSNGYTF.

The CDR3 protein is CASSLPPMNYGQYF. Incomplete CDR3 DNA: TGTGCCAGCAGCTTACCTCCAATGAACTATGGT. V and J are TRBV7-9 and TRBJ2-4; D call uncertain. The read gets to within 3 residues of the CDR3 end, and the germline J gene fills in the rest. The CDR3 spans 14 residues. Germline V gene data show CDR1 as SEHNR and CDR2 as FQNEAQ (reference sequence).

On this clone itself: The DNA ends 3 residues before the CDR3 does, and the rest of the CDR3 is filled in from the germline J gene. The chain is built from TRBV20-1 and TRBJ2-3, with D maybe TRBD1 (5 bases). V was trimmed by 1 base and J by 2 bases, leaving 13 bases between them. Germline V lookup: CDR1 DFQATT, CDR2 SNEGSKA (reference sequence). This CDR3 is built from 15 residues. Incomplete CDR3 DNA: TGCAGTGCTAGAGCTATGACAGAGATCACAGATACG. This encodes CSARAMTEITDT. The whole CDR3 sequence reads CSARAMTEITDTQYF.

As to this clone: From the germline J gene comes the end of the CDR3, since the read stops 3 residues before it. The chain has TRBV12-3 or TRBV12-4 and TRBJ2-7; the match to TRBD1 covers 7 bases. This CDR3 region has 14 residues. V lost 3 bases and J lost 4; bases outside the gene matches: 6. CDR3 DNA, as far as it was read: TGTGCCAGCAGTTTTACAGGGGTTAGGTACGAG. Residues: CASSFTGVRYE. In full, the CDR3 is CASSFTGVRYEQYF.

Details on this clone: The read stops 3 residues short of the end of the CDR3; the missing end is completed from the germline J gene. The chain recombines TRBV5-6 with TRBJ1-1; a weak D match, TRBD1 (5 bases). The CDR3 is 14 amino acids. The germline gives CDR1 SGHDT, CDR2 YYEEEE. V was shortened by 0 bases and J by 1 base, with 7 bases between the two germline ends. The CDR3 region is CASSLDRRNTEAFF. CDR3 DNA (partial): TGTGCCAGCAGCTTGGACAGGCGGAACACTGAA. The variable domain in full, completed from reference TRBV5-6 and TRBJ1-1, reads DAGVTQSPTHLIKTRGQQVTLRCSPKSGHDTVSWYQQALGQGPQFIFQYYEEEERQRGNFPDRFSGHQFPNYSSELNVNALLLGDSALYLCASSLDRRNTEAFFGQGTRLTVV.

A note on this clone: The sample holds other DNA sequences that translate to the same CDR3. CDR3 sequence: CASSFVTGAYEQYF. Partial CDR3 DNA: TGTGCCAGCAGTTTCGTCACAGGGGCCTACGAG. The V call is TRBV28, the J call TRBJ2-7; 7 nucleotides match TRBD1. The sequence runs out 3 residues before the end of the CDR3; the remainder is reconstructed from the germline J gene. This CDR3 has 14 amino acids. Trimming cost V 3 bases and J 2 bases; bases outside gene matches: 4. Germline loops: CDR1 MDHEN, CDR2 SYDVKM.

As regards this clone: The read is 3 residues too short to cover the CDR3 end, so that end is filled in from the germline J gene. The J gene is TRBJ2-7, the V gene TRBV2, with 7 bases that match TRBD2. The length of the CDR3 is 15 residues. Germline assignment: CDR1 SNHLY and CDR2 FYNNEI. Trimming removed 7 bases from V and 3 bases from J; junction bases left unmatched: 12. CDR3 DNA (partial): TGTGCCAGCAAGTTCCAGCGGGGAGAAGTCTACGAG. This translates into CASKFQRGEVYE. The CDR3 in full is CASKFQRGEVYEQYF.

A note on this clone: Coverage ceases 3 residues before the CDR3 finishes, and the germline J gene fills in the end. This chain joins TRBV18 and TRBJ1-5; D is possibly TRBD1 (5 bases). V lost 3 bases, J lost 5 bases, and 14 bases lay in between. CDR3 size: 15 residues. Per germline, CDR1 KGHSH and CDR2 LQKENI. The covered CDR3 bases are TGTGCCAGCTCACCTGGTAGGGGAGGGGATCAGCCC. It is translated as CASSPGRGGDQP. The whole CDR3 region reads CASSPGRGGDQPQHF. The variable domain in full, with the rest retrieved from reference TRBV18 and TRBJ1-5, is NAGVMQNPRHLVRRRGQEARLRCSPMKGHSHVYWYRQLPEEGLKFMVYLQKENIIDESGMPKERFSAEFPKEGPSILRIQQVVRGDSAAYFCASSPGRGGDQPQHFGDGTRLSIL.